The present entry profiles one TCR beta chain with its context. This record comes from a study of T cells in Graves' hyperthyroidism and ophthalmopathy. Patients were aged 18 to 65, had disease duration under 2 months, and had newly diagnosed hyperthyroidism. Germline V CDR1 and CDR2: MNHNS, SASEGT. The CDR3 is 20 amino acids. Amplification targeted TCR beta CDR3 regions from RNA transcripts. TCR CDR3 underwent first-round RT-PCR with the HTBI primer set. TCRdb itself ran the multiplex PCR reads through MiXCR, one entry per CDR3 protein. The data hold hundreds of thousands of distinct CDR3 sequences, with about 25% observed a single time.

The V and J genes are TRBV6-1 and TRBJ2-1, with D perhaps TRBD2 (5 bases). The J call may be wrong; the DNA end is better matched by TRBJ2-7. Material for sequencing was blood. The TCR originated in a man aged 50-60 years with Graves' hyperthyroidism. The CDR3 sequence is CASSPPPSKQASASYNEQYF. The CDR3 nucleotides are TGTGCCAGCAGCCCCCCTCCTAGCAAACAAGCATCTGCCTCCTACAATGAGCAGTACTTC.